The 14 T cell receptor beta chains below come from one sample, sequenced in a study of blood T cells in healthy people across ages. Using a J-beta primer mix together with a sample-barcoded 5' primer, a second PCR was run for roughly 6 to 12 cycles. Via MiXCR, TCRdb re-called the 5' RACE reads, giving one row per CDR3 protein. The sample gives around 990,000 distinct CDR3 sequences, under 40% of which show up once; about an eighth is in the top ten. The sample comprised blood. The receptors were sampled from a man younger than 35 in good health.

The sample holds a few counts of this clonotype. J is TRBJ2-1 and V is TRBV2; D gene uncertain. The CDR3 is made up of 13 amino acids. Germline values: CDR1 SNHLY, CDR2 FYNNEI. The ends were cut back, 8 bases at V and 5 bases at J, with 13 bases in the middle. The CDR3 DNA follows: TGTGCCAGCGACTGGCCCTCGGACAATGAGCAGTTCTTC. This encodes CASDWPSDNEQFF.

CDR3 protein: CATNDNGEWNEQFF. In DNA, the CDR3 is TGTGCCACCAACGACAACGGAGAATGGAATGAGCAGTTCTTC. The chain recombines TRBV6-2 or TRBV6-3 with TRBJ2-1; D remains unclear. Germline values: CDR1 MNHEY, CDR2 SVGEGT. The CDR3 totals 14 residues. Trimming pared 10 bases from V and 7 bases from J, leaving 20 bases between.

This clonotype was found once. The chain joins TRBV2 to TRBJ1-1; weak D call: TRBD1 (6 bases). V was pared by 8 bases and J by 7 bases, with 14 bases between. There are 12 residues in the CDR3. Per the germline V gene, CDR1 is SNHLY and CDR2 is FYNNEI. The CDR3, as DNA: TGTGCCAGCGAACAGGGAGGGGGTGAAGCTTTCTTT. Protein: CASEQGGGEAFF.

This clonotype was detected many times. V gene TRBV5-1 combines with J gene TRBJ2-7, with 7 bases lining up with TRBD1. The length of the CDR3 is 14 residues. V gave up 0 bases and J gave up 2 bases; unmatched junction bases: 2. Germline loops: CDR1 SGHRS, CDR2 YFSETQ. The CDR3 sequence is CASSLAGTAYEQYF. CDR3 nucleotide sequence: TGCGCCAGCAGCTTGGCCGGGACAGCCTACGAGCAGTACTTC.

The chain has TRBV7-2 and TRBJ2-7; TRBD1 aligns across 8 bases. Trimming took 4 bases from V and 5 from J; bases not matched to a gene: 10. Germline V lookup: CDR1 SGHTA, CDR2 FQGNSA. This CDR3 region has 15 residues. The CDR3 protein is CASSSPGQVLHEQYF. The CDR3 DNA sequence: TGTGCCAGCAGCTCCCCGGGACAGGTTCTCCACGAGCAGTACTTC.

This clonotype was observed a few times. The J gene is TRBJ1-1, the V gene TRBV4-1; TRBD1 matches at 7 bases. Per the germline V gene, CDR1 is MGHRA and CDR2 is YSYEKL. V lost 3 bases to trimming and J lost 4 bases; unmatched junction nucleotides: 5. The CDR3 has 14 amino acids. The CDR3 spells CASSQPDRATEAFF. The DNA for the CDR3 is TGCGCCAGCAGCCAGCCCGACAGGGCCACTGAAGCTTTCTTT.

This clonotype was detected a few times. The chain links TRBV12-3 or TRBV12-4 to TRBJ2-1; 12 bases are a match to TRBD2. The length of the CDR3 is 17 residues. V trimming: 2 bases; J trimming: 4 bases; junction bases outside the gene matches: 6. The CDR3 loop is CASSLRSSGGVYNEQFF. CDR3 bases: TGTGCCAGCAGTTTAAGGTCTAGCGGGGGGGTTTACAATGAGCAGTTCTTC.

This clonotype came up a few times. The rearrangement uses TRBV6-1 and TRBJ1-2; D is uncertain. The germline V and J ends were trimmed by 6 bases and 2 bases, with 16 bases remaining between them. Per the germline V gene, CDR1 is MNHNS and CDR2 is SASEGT. CDR3 size: 15 residues. This chain's CDR3 is CASSQARSGNYGYTF. The DNA for the CDR3 is TGTGCCAGCAGCCAGGCGCGATCGGGCAACTATGGCTACACCTTC.

This clonotype was observed a handful of times. The chain links TRBV7-2 to TRBJ1-1; perhaps TRBD1 as D (5 bases). The CDR3 totals 14 residues. V lost 5 bases, J lost 0 bases, and 10 bases lay in between. The V gene's germline CDR1 is SGHTA and CDR2 FQGNSA. The CDR3: CASSIGTLNTEAFF. The CDR3 DNA follows: TGTGCCAGCAGCATCGGGACTTTGAACACTGAAGCTTTCTTT.

Worth noting for this clonotype: One junction end disagrees with the germline gene, perhaps due to a read error. The V and J genes are TRBV10-3 and TRBJ1-6; D gene ambiguous. The CDR3 runs 14 residues. Germline lookup yields CDR1 ENHRY and CDR2 SYGVKD. The CDR3 sequence is CAIGEWRDNSPPHF. In DNA, the CDR3 is TGTGCCATCGGTGAGTGGCGCGATAATTCACCCCCCCACTTT.

The genes are TRBV20-1 and TRBJ1-2; D gene uncertain. This CDR3 has 14 amino acids. Germline CDR1 and CDR2: DFQATT and SNEGSKA (reference sequence). V lost 5 bases to trimming and J lost 0 bases, with 13 bases between them. The chain's CDR3 is CSAHRRSANYGYTF. In DNA, the CDR3 is TGCAGTGCTCATAGAAGGTCGGCTAACTATGGCTACACCTTC.

This sequence joins TRBV7-2 and TRBJ2-5; D remains ambiguous. The CDR3 spans 14 residues. V was cut by 4 bases and J by 3 bases, with 12 bases left in between. Germline CDR1 SGHTA, CDR2 FQGNSA. CDR3 in amino acids: CASSYPGREETQYF. CDR3 bases: TGTGCCAGCAGCTATCCGGGCCGAGAAGAGACCCAGTACTTC. Full variable domain (outside the CDR3, taken from reference TRBV7-2 and TRBJ2-5): GAGVSQSPSNKVTEKGKDVELRCDPISGHTALYWYRQSLGQGLEFLIYFQGNSAPDKSGLPSDRFSAERTGGSVSTLTIQRTQQEDSAVYLCASSYPGREETQYFGPGTRLLVL.

Comments on this clonotype: One end of the junction fails to match germline, which may point to a read error. The chain is built from TRBV6-5 and TRBJ2-7; D may be TRBD1 (5 bases). CDR1 MNHEY and CDR2 SVGAGI come from the germline V gene. This CDR3 has 13 amino acids. In DNA form, the CDR3 reads TGTGCCGGCAGTTCTAGACAGCGATACGAGCAGTACTTC. Its translation is CAGSSRQRYEQYF.

The V and J genes are TRBV5-1 and TRBJ2-4, with TRBD2 matching over 9 bases. This CDR3 has 21 residues. The junction had 16 bases not matched to a gene; V was cut back by 0 bases and J by 0 bases. The germline V gene encodes CDR1 SGHRS and CDR2 YFSETQ. Written as DNA, the CDR3 is TGCGCCAGCAGCTTGGCCAGGGGGTCGGCTAGCGGGGCTCAAGCCAAAAACATTCAGTACTTC. Residues: CASSLARGSASGAQAKNIQYF.